What follows are 4 T cell receptor beta chains derived from one specimen sequenced in a study of radiotherapy plus CTLA-4 blockade in lung cancer. Sequencing used immunoSEQ multiplex PCR; TCRdb keeps in-frame clones, though not all of them. The sample has roughly 50,000 clones; around four fifths are singletons. This specimen consisted of peripheral blood, obtained from a patient treated with radiotherapy plus ipilimumab. These receptors originate from a human donor with non-small cell lung cancer who had a partial response to radiotherapy plus ipilimumab.

The chain combines TRBV5-4 with TRBJ1-2; D not certain. Trimming removed 0 bases from V and 0 bases from J, with 9 bases in between. The germline CDR1 and CDR2 sequences are SGHNT and YYREEE (reference sequence). The CDR3 covers 15 residues. The CDR3 coding sequence is TGTGCCAGCAGCTTGGAAGGCCTAGCTAACTATGGCTACACCTTC. Translated, it gives CASSLEGLANYGYTF.

This clone was observed a single time. The V gene is TRBV25-1, the J gene TRBJ2-2; 11 bases match TRBD1. Germline assignment: CDR1 MGHDK and CDR2 SYGVNS. With 8 bases clipped from V and 4 bases from J, the junction kept 3 bases outside the gene matches. The CDR3 runs to 14 residues. The CDR3 DNA reads as TGTGCCAGCGGGGGGACAGGGGGCACCGGGGAGCTGTTTTTT. It specifies CASGGTGGTGELFF.

The V and J genes are TRBV5-4 and TRBJ1-1; no reliable D call. The germline V gene encodes CDR1 SGHNT and CDR2 YYREEE (reference sequence). This CDR3 region has 14 residues. V shed 2 bases and J shed 1 base, with 9 bases lying between them. The CDR3 DNA reads TGTGCCAGCAGCTTAAGCGGAGAGAACACTGAAGCTTTCTTT. Protein sequence: CASSLSGENTEAFF.

The sample holds a few counts of this clone. The V gene is TRBV29-1, the J gene TRBJ2-2; D uncertain. Germline loops: CDR1 SQVTM, CDR2 ANQGSEA. V was pared by 1 base and J by 3 bases, with 6 bases between. The CDR3 totals 13 residues. The CDR3 region has the DNA TGCAGCGTTGAAGCGGTGGACACCGGGGAGCTGTTTTTT. This codes for CSVEAVDTGELFF.